This T cell receptor (beta chain) was sequenced in a study of T cells expressing NK-cell markers. Overall study context: Underlying the TCR beta repertoires were sorted CD3+CD56+NKG2C+, CD3+CD56+NKG2C- and CD3+CD56-NKG2C+ T cells. Seven HCMV-seropositive donors and one seronegative donor made up the eight sequenced donors. Study results and limitations: For roughly 6 donors, the dominant NKG2C+ clonotypes made up roughly 1.0-7.5% of their CD8+ T cells.

A word on this clonotype: Antigen: not known.

This CDR3 is 17 amino acids long. Germline CDR1 and CDR2: SEHNR and FQNEAQ (reference sequence). Scientists made TCR beta cDNA using 5'RACE template switching with UMIs. TCRdb re-called the 5' RACE reads and gives one entry per CDR3 protein, without DNA. The sample table sets out almost 450,000 distinct CDR3 sequences. This chain links TRBV7-9 with TRBJ2-5; TCRdb's D call of TRBD2 is untestable without DNA. The sample taken for sequencing was blood T cells: a sorted CD56 or NKG2C T cell subset, CD4+ or CD8+ T cells, or bulk PBMC T cells (not recorded which). The receptor comes from a woman between 18 and 70 years old in good health. CDR3 sequence: CASSRKTSGGPGETQYF.